These 17 T cell receptor beta chains were all obtained from the same sample, sequenced in a study of beta chain features in type 1 diabetes. Study findings and constraints: Researchers report that Type 1 diabetes patients had moderately but significantly shorter TCRB CDR3s across all four CD4+ subsets.

Expressed TCRB transcripts were sequenced, since all the RNA that had been isolated was reverse transcribed. Clones were read by immunoSEQ multiplex PCR, and TCRdb kept only the in-frame ones, dropping some. The sample holds hundreds of thousands of clones, roughly an eighth seen once. No antigens are known for them. Material for sequencing was naive CD4+ T cells from blood. These receptors were taken from a man aged 18 to 30 with type 1 diabetes.

This sequence joins TRBV7-3 and TRBJ2-1; tentative D call: TRBD2 (6 bases). V dropped 5 bases and J dropped 8 bases, with 22 bases sitting between them. The CDR3 runs 16 residues. Germline values: CDR1 SGHTA, CDR2 FQGTGA. The CDR3 is CASSQSRDPGGDEQFF. CDR3 bases: TGTGCCAGCAGCCAGAGCCGGGACCCGGGCGGGGATGAGCAGTTCTTC.

This clone was observed a few times. J is TRBJ1-4 and V is TRBV18; D is uncertain. Trimming removed 2 bases from V and 2 bases from J, with 12 bases in between. Germline values: CDR1 KGHSH, CDR2 LQKENI. The CDR3 covers 16 residues. As DNA, the CDR3 is TGTGCCAGCTCACCATTGGAGGCTACGACTAATGAAAAACTGTTTTTT. This gives the protein CASSPLEATTNEKLFF.

V usage is TRBV18 and J usage is TRBJ2-1; D gene unclear. CDR3 length equals 15 residues. Germline V lookup: CDR1 KGHSH, CDR2 LQKENI. V lost 8 bases, J lost 0 bases, and 14 bases lay in between. The CDR3 region has the DNA TGTGCCAGCCTGCAACAGTTGAGCTCCTACAATGAGCAGTTCTTC. This codes for CASLQQLSSYNEQFF.

The chain couples TRBV5-6 to TRBJ1-1; no clear D. CDR1 and CDR2 (germline): SGHDT, YYEEEE. This CDR3 region has 13 residues. Trimming cost V 4 bases and J 1 base, with 8 bases left between them. This CDR3 reads CASSPHGNTEAFF. The CDR3 region has the DNA TGTGCCAGCAGCCCCCACGGGAACACTGAAGCTTTCTTT.

This clone appeared a single time. The chain employs TRBV30 and TRBJ1-6; D may be TRBD1 (6 bases). The V gene's germline CDR1 is GTSNPN and CDR2 SVGIG (reference sequence). This CDR3 is 16 amino acids long. Trimming shortened V by 4 bases and J by 0 bases, and 13 bases separated the two germline ends. In DNA, the CDR3 is TGTGCCTGGATGCGGAAACAGGGCTCCTATAATTCACCCCTCCACTTT. As protein: CAWMRKQGSYNSPLHF.

This clone came up a few times. This chain links TRBV6-1 with TRBJ2-7; possibly TRBD1 or TRBD2 for D (5 bases each). The CDR3 consists of 13 residues. The V gene's germline CDR1 is MNHNS and CDR2 SASEGT. Trimming shortened V by 8 bases and J by 0 bases, and 11 bases separated the two germline ends. The CDR3 sequence is CASSPGASYEQYF. The CDR3 region has the DNA TGTGCCAGCTCACCCGGGGCCTCCTACGAGCAGTACTTC.

The sample holds a few counts of this clone. The germline gene is not matched at one end of the junction; a read error may be the cause. The DNA of the CDR3 is TGTGCTAGCAGCTTAGAACCAGGGTCCTACAATGAGCAGTTCTTC. Translated: CASSLEPGSYNEQFF. The V call is TRBV7-7, the J call TRBJ2-1; D might be TRBD1 (5 bases). The germline V gene encodes CDR1 SSHAT and CDR2 FNYEAQ (reference sequence). CDR3 length: 15 amino acids.

This clone was seen more than once but under ten times. V usage is TRBV20-1 and J usage is TRBJ1-2, with D unresolved. The germline V gene has CDR1 DFQATT and CDR2 SNEGSKA (reference sequence). V lost 4 bases to trimming and J lost 6 bases, with 9 bases between them. This CDR3 region has 11 residues. CDR3 in amino acids: CSAIIAHGYTF. CDR3 bases: TGCAGTGCTATTATAGCCCATGGCTACACCTTC.

In this sample, this clone turned up a few times. The chain is built from TRBV5-6 and TRBJ2-5, with TRBD2 matching 12 bases. This CDR3 is built from 17 residues. The V gene's germline CDR1 is SGHDT and CDR2 YYEEEE. V gave up 6 bases and J gave up 5 bases; unmatched junction bases: 14. CDR3 sequence: CASTPPGLAGGLETQYF. The CDR3 DNA reads as TGTGCCAGCACCCCCCCGGGGCTAGCGGGGGGGCTGGAGACCCAGTACTTC.

V and J are TRBV9 and TRBJ1-2; no clear D. Deletions cut 1 base from V and 1 base from J, with 8 bases between. The germline CDR1 and CDR2 sequences are SGDLS and YYNGEE. This CDR3 spans 14 amino acids. CDR3 region: CASSVLGDNYGYTF. CDR3 bases: TGTGCCAGCAGCGTACTAGGAGATAACTATGGCTACACCTTC. Combining the CDR3 with reference TRBV9 and TRBJ1-2 gives the whole variable domain DSGVTQTPKHLITATGQRVTLRCSPRSGDLSVYWYQQSLDQGLQFLIQYYNGEERAKGNILERFSAQQFPDLHSELNLSSLELGDSALYFCASSVLGDNYGYTFGSGTRLTVV.

Here the CDR3 DNA reads TGTGCCAGCAGTAGAGGCGGGCTCCAAGAGACCCAGTACTTC. It encodes CASSRGGLQETQYF. The J gene is TRBJ2-5, the V gene TRBV6-5; possible D gene TRBD2, 5 bases. The germline gives CDR1 MNHEY, CDR2 SVGAGI. The V end was cut by 5 bases, the J end by 1 base, with 11 bases between. There are 14 residues in the CDR3.

This clone was detected a few times. V is TRBV2 and J is TRBJ2-2, with a tentative D call TRBD1 (6 bases). The V gene's germline CDR1 is SNHLY and CDR2 FYNNEI. CDR3 size: 14 residues. Trimming cost V 5 bases and J 0 bases, with 7 bases left between them. In DNA form, the CDR3 reads TGTGCCAGCAGTTGGACAGCGAACACCGGGGAGCTGTTTTTT. It is translated as CASSWTANTGELFF.

This clone was seen a few times. V is TRBV29-1 and J is TRBJ2-3; TRBD1 might be the D (6 bases). The CDR3 runs to 12 residues. The germline CDR1 and CDR2 sequences are SQVTM and ANQGSEA. V was shortened by 7 bases and J by 6 bases, with 14 bases between the two germline ends. CDR3 DNA: TGCAGCGCCCCCAGGGGAACGGATACGCAGTATTTT. It is translated as CSAPRGTDTQYF.

In this sample, this clone turned up a few times. The sample has other DNA sequences that encode this CDR3 too. The chain joins TRBV5-1 to TRBJ1-1; D unresolved. Germline V CDR1 and CDR2: SGHRS, YFSETQ. This CDR3 contains 14 residues. Trimming shortened V by 0 bases and J by 0 bases, and 6 bases separated the two germline ends. The CDR3 DNA is TGCGCCAGCAGCTTGGGCGTTGTGAACACTGAAGCTTTCTTT. Its protein is CASSLGVVNTEAFF.

This clone turned up a few times. This chain connects TRBV5-1 to TRBJ2-7; D remains ambiguous. Germline CDR1 is SGHRS and CDR2 is YFSETQ. V lost 5 bases, J lost 4 bases, and 16 bases lay in between. The CDR3 runs to 14 residues. CDR3 loop: CASSIVSDEYEQYF. CDR3 sequence (DNA): TGCGCCAGCAGTATCGTTTCGGATGAATACGAGCAGTACTTC.

This clone appeared a few times. This sequence joins TRBV10-3 and TRBJ1-1; TRBD1 might be the D (5 bases). The CDR3 runs to 15 residues. Trimming left V 3 bases short and J 0 bases short, with 11 bases between. Germline V lookup: CDR1 ENHRY, CDR2 SYGVKD. This CDR3 is CAISERGRLNTEAFF. As DNA, the CDR3 is TGTGCCATCAGTGAACGGGGGAGACTGAACACTGAAGCTTTCTTT.

The CDR3 DNA reads TGTGCCAGCACCATAGTGACGGGCAATCAGCCCCAGCATTTT. Translation: CASTIVTGNQPQHF. The V gene is TRBV28, the J gene TRBJ1-5; D is undetermined. In germline, CDR1 is MDHEN, CDR2 SYDVKM. This CDR3 is built from 14 residues. The V gene lost 7 bases and the J gene lost 2 bases, with 12 bases spanning the gap.